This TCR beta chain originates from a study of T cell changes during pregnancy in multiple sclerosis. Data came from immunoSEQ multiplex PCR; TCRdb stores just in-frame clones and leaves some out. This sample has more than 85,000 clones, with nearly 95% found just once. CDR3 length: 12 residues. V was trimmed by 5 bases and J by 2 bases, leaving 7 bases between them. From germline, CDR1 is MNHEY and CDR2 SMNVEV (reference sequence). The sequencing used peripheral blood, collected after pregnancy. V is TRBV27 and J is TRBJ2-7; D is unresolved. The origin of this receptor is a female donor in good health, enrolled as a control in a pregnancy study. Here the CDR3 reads CASSPTAYEQYF. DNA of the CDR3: TGTGCCAGCAGTCCAACAGCCTACGAGCAGTACTTC.